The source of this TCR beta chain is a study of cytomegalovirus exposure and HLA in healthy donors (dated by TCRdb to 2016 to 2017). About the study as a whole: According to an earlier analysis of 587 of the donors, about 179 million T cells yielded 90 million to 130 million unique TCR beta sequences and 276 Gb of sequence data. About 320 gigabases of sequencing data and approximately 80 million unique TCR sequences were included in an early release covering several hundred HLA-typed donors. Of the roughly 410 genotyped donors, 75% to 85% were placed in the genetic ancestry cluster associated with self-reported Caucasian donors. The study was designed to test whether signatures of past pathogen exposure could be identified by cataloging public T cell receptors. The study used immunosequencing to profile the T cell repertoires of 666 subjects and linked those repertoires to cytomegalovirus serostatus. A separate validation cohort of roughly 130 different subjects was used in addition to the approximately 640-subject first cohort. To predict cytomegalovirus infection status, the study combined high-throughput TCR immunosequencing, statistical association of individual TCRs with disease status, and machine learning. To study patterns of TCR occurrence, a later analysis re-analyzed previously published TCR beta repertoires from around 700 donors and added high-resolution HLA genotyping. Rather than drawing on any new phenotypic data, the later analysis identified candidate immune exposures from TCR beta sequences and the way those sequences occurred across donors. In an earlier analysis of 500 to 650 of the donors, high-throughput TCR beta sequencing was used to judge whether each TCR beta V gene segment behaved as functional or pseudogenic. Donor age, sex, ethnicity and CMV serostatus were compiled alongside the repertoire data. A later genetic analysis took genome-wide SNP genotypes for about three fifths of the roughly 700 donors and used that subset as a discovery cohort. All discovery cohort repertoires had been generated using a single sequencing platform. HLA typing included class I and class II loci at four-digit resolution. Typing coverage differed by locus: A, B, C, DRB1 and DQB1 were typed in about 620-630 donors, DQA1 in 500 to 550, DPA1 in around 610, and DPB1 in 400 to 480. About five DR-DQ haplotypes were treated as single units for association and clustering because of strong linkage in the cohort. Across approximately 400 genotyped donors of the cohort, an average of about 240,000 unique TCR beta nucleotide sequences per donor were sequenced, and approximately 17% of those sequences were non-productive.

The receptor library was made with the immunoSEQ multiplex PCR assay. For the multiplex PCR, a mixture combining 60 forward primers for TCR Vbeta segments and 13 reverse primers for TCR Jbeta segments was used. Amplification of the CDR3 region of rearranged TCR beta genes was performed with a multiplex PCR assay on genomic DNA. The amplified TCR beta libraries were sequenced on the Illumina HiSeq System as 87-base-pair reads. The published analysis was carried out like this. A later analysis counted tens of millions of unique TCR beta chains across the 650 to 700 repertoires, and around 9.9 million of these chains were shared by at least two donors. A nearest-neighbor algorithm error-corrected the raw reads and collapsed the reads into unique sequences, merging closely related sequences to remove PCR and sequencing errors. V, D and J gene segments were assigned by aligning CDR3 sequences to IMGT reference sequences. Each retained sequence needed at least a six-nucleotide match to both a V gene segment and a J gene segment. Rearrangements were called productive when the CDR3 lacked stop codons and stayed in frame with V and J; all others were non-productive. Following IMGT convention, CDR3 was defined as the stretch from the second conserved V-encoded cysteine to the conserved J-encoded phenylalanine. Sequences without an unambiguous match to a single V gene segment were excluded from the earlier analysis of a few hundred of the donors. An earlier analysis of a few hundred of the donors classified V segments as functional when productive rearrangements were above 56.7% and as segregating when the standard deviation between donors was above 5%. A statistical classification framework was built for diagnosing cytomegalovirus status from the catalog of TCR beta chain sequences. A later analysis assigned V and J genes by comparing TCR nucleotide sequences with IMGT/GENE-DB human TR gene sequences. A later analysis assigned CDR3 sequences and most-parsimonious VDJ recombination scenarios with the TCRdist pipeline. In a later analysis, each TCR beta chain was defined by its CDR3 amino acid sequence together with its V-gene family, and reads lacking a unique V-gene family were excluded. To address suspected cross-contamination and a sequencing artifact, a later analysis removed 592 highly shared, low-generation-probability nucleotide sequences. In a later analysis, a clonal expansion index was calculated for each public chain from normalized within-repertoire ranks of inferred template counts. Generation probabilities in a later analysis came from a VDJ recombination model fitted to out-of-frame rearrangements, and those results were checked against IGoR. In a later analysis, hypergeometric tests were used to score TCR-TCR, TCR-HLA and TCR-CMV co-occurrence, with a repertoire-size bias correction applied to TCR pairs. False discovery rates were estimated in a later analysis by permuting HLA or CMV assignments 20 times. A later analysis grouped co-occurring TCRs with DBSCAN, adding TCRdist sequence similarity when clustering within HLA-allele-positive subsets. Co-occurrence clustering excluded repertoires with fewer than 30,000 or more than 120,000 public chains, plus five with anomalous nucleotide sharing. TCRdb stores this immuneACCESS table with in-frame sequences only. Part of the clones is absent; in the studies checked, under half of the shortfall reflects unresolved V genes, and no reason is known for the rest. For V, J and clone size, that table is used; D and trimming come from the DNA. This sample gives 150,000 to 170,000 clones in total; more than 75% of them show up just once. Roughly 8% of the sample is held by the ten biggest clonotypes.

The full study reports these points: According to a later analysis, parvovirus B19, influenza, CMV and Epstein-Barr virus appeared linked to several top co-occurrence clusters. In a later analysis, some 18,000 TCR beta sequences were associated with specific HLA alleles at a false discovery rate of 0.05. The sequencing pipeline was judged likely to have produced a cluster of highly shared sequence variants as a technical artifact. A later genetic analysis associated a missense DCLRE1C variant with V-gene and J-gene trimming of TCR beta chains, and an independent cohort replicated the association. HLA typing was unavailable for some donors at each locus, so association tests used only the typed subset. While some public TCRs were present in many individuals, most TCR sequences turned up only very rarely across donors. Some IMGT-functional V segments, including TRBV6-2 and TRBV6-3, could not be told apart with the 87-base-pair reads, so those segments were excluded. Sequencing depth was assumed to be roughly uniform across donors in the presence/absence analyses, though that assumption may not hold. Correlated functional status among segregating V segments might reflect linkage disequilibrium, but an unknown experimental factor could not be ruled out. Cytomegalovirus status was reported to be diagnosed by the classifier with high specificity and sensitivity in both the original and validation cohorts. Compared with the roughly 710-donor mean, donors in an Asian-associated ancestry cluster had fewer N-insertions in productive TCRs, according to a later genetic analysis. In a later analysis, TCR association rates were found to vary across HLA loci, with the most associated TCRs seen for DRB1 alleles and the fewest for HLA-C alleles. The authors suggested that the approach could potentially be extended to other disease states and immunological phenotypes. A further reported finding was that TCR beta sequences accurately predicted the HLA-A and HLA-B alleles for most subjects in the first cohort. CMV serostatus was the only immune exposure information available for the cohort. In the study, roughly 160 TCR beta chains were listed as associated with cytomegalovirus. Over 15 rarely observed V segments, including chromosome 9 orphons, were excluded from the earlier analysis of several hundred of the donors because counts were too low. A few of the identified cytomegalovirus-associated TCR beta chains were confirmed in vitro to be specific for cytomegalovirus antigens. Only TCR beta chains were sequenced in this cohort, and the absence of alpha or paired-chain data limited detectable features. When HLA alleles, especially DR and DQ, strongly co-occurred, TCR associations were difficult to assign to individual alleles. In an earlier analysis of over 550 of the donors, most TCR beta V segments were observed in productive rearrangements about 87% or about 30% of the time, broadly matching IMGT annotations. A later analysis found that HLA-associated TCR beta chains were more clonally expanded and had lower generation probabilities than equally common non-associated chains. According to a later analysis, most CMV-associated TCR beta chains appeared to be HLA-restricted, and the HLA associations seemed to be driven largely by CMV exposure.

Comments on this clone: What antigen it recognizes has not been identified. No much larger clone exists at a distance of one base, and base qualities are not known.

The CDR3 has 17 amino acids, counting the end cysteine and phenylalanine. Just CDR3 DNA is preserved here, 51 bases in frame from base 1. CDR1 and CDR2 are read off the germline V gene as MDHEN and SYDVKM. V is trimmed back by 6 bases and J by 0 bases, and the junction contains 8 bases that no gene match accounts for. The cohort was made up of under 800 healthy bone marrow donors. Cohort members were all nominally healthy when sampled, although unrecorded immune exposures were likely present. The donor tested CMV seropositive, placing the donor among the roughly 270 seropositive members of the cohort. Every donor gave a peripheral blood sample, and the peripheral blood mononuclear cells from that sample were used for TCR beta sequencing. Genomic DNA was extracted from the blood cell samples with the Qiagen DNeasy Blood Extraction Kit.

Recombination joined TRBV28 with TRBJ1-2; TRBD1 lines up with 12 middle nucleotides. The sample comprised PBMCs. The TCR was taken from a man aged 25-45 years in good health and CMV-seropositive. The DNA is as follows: TGTGCCAGCAGAACCGGGACAGGGGGCTCAGCTAACTATGGCTACACCTTC. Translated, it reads CASRTGTGGSANYGYTF.